The 26 T cell receptor beta chains below come from one sample, sequenced in a study of blood T cell repertoires in COVID-19. Assay: immunoSEQ multiplex PCR; the TCRdb copy retains only in-frame clones and omits some. The sample carries around 250,000 clones, around 81% recorded once. Source material: peripheral blood. The source is a man aged 30-40 years who had recovered from COVID-19.

V usage is TRBV4-1 and J usage is TRBJ2-2; D gene ambiguous. CDR3 length: 15 residues. Germline V gene data show CDR1 as MGHRA and CDR2 as YSYEKL. Trimming took 1 base from V and 5 from J, leaving 11 bases between them. DNA for the CDR3: TGCGCCAGCAGCCAAGGGCAGGCCCAGACCGGGGAGCTGTTTTTT. As protein: CASSQGQAQTGELFF.

J is TRBJ2-1 and V is TRBV5-6; D is possibly TRBD2 (6 bases). Germline CDR1 reads SGHDT; CDR2 reads YYEEEE. The CDR3 has 15 amino acids. V shed 10 bases and J shed 8 bases, with 25 bases lying between them. The CDR3 DNA is TGTGCCGCCCAATCACTGGAGGGGAACGTCGATGAGCAGTTCTTC. This translates into CAAQSLEGNVDEQFF.

This chain uses TRBV6-4 with TRBJ2-3; 7 bases align to TRBD2. This CDR3 comprises 15 residues. Trimming at V came to 3 bases and at J to 3 bases, leaving 6 bases not matched to a gene. Germline values: CDR1 MRHNA, CDR2 SNTAGT. The CDR3 here is CASSDGGGGTDTQYF. The CDR3 bases are TGTGCCAGCAGTGATGGCGGGGGAGGGACAGATACGCAGTATTTT.

The chain uses TRBV24-1 and TRBJ1-3, with a weak D call TRBD1 (5 bases). Per the germline V gene, CDR1 is KGHDR and CDR2 is SFDVKD. The CDR3 runs 15 residues. Trimming pared 4 bases from V and 2 bases from J, leaving 11 bases between. Here the CDR3 DNA reads TGTGCCACCAGTGACCTCCAGGGCGCTGGAAACACCATATATTTT. Translating it yields CATSDLQGAGNTIYF.

V and J are TRBV20-1 and TRBJ1-1, with a possible D match to TRBD1 (5 bases). CDR1 and CDR2 (germline): DFQATT, SNEGSKA (reference sequence). CDR3 size: 14 residues. V was pared by 3 bases and J by 4 bases, with 15 bases between. In DNA form, the CDR3 reads TGCAGTGCTAGTTTTTGGTCCGGGGGCACTGAAGCTTTCTTT. Its translation: CSASFWSGGTEAFF.

The V call is TRBV6-6, the J call TRBJ2-2; TRBD2 matches at 10 bases. Looked up from germline, CDR1 is MNHNY and CDR2 is SVGAGI (reference sequence). The trim removed 5 bases at V and 4 bases at J, leaving 4 bases unmatched. The CDR3 runs to 15 residues. CDR3 coding DNA: TGTGCCAGCAGTAAAGCGGGGGGGCCCACCGGGGAGCTGTTTTTT. This encodes CASSKAGGPTGELFF.

V and J are TRBV6-1 and TRBJ1-5; D possibly corresponds to TRBD1 (5 bases). The CDR3 length is 17 residues. The germline gives CDR1 MNHNS, CDR2 SASEGT. Trimming took off 1 base at V and 5 bases at J, with 18 bases between the two ends. The CDR3 coding sequence is TGTGCCAGCAGTGAAGACAGGCGGAAATTTGGGTATCAGCCCCAGCATTTT. It is translated as CASSEDRRKFGYQPQHF.

The chain is built from TRBV18 and TRBJ2-7; D is perhaps TRBD2 (6 bases). The V end was cut by 0 bases, the J end by 6 bases, with 15 bases between. CDR3 length: 15 residues. The V gene's germline CDR1 is KGHSH and CDR2 LQKENI. The CDR3 spells CASSPPGLAGGEQYF. CDR3 nucleotide sequence: TGTGCCAGCTCACCACCGGGGCTAGCCGGGGGCGAGCAGTACTTC.

V and J are TRBV11-1 and TRBJ2-2; D is perhaps TRBD1 (6 bases). The CDR3 runs 14 residues. CDR1 is SGHAT, CDR2 FQDESV, per germline (reference sequence). Trimming removed 4 bases from V and 5 bases from J, with 11 bases in between. CDR3 sequence reads: CASSSNRDTGELFF. Here the CDR3 DNA reads TGTGCCAGCAGCTCCAACAGGGATACCGGGGAGCTGTTTTTT.

With regard to this clone: Within the sample, other DNA sequences also encode this same CDR3. The chain employs TRBV7-3 and TRBJ2-3; 8 nucleotides match TRBD2. V dropped 4 bases and J dropped 0; count of bases not matched to a gene: 3. CDR1 and CDR2 (germline): SGHTA, FQGTGA. This CDR3 region has 15 residues. CDR3 loop: CASSSSGGSTDTQYF. DNA for the CDR3: TGTGCCAGCAGCTCGAGCGGGGGAAGCACAGATACGCAGTATTTT.

The V gene is TRBV3-1 (or the pseudogene TRBV3-2), the J gene TRBJ1-6, with D tentatively TRBD1 (6 bases). The V end lost 1 base, the J end lost 3 bases, and 16 bases lay between the germline ends. The CDR3 totals 18 residues. Germline V gene sequence: CDR1 LGHDT, CDR2 YNNKEL (reference sequence). In nucleotides, the CDR3 is TGTGCCAGCAGCCAAGTGAATTCAGGGGTTGGCTATAATTCACCCCTCCACTTT. Translated: CASSQVNSGVGYNSPLHF.

The gene calls are TRBV11-2 and TRBJ1-3; D unresolved. Trimming removed 2 bases from V and 2 bases from J, with 10 bases in between. The CDR3 runs 15 residues. Germline CDR1 SGHAT, CDR2 FQNNGV. CDR3 bases: TGTGCCAGCAGCTTACGGGGTCTTCCTGGAAACACCATATATTTT. Its protein product is CASSLRGLPGNTIYF.

The CDR3 DNA reads as TGTGCCAGCAGTTTATCCGGGATAACTGCGGGAAACACCATATATTTT. This sequence encodes CASSLSGITAGNTIYF. V usage is TRBV27 and J usage is TRBJ1-3; D unclear. Germline CDR1 is MNHEY and CDR2 is SMNVEV (reference sequence). Trimming took 0 bases from V and 4 from J, leaving 13 bases between them. CDR3 length: 16 amino acids.

The chain combines TRBV24-1 with TRBJ2-2; 7 positions match TRBD1. With 9 bases clipped from V and 3 bases from J, the junction kept 6 bases outside the gene matches. Germline CDR1 reads KGHDR; CDR2 reads SFDVKD. The CDR3 consists of 14 residues. CDR3 in DNA: TGTGCCACCCACCGGGACAGATACACCGGGGAGCTGTTTTTT. Translated: CATHRDRYTGELFF.

This chain connects TRBV7-2 to TRBJ2-1; 8 positions match TRBD1. Unmatched junction bases numbered 6, after V lost 5 bases and J lost 6 bases. The CDR3 runs to 14 residues. Germline CDR1 SGHTA, CDR2 FQGNSA. The CDR3 region has the DNA TGTGCCAGCAGCAGGGGACAGGCCCCCAATGAGCAGTTCTTC. Its protein is CASSRGQAPNEQFF.

The count of this clone is one. The CDR3 DNA is TGTGCCAGCTTCCGGCGCGGGTTGAGGCGGGAGACCCAGTACTTC. Its protein product is CASFRRGLRRETQYF. The chain combines TRBV5-8 with TRBJ2-5; tentative D call: TRBD2 (5 bases). Trimming removed 7 bases from V and 5 bases from J, with 21 bases in between. Per the germline V gene, CDR1 is SGHTS and CDR2 is YDEGEE. The CDR3 is made up of 15 amino acids.

This clone showed up just a few times. The chain carries TRBV19 and TRBJ1-1; no definite D call. V was cut by 4 bases and J by 11 bases, with 14 bases left in between. The CDR3 length is 12 residues. Germline V CDR1 and CDR2: LNHDA, SQIVND (reference sequence). This chain's CDR3 is CASSRRGSGAFF. The CDR3 DNA is TGTGCCAGTAGTAGAAGAGGGAGCGGGGCTTTCTTT.

The gene calls are TRBV11-1 and TRBJ1-2; maybe TRBD1 (5 bases). From germline, CDR1 is SGHAT and CDR2 FQDESV (reference sequence). With 4 bases removed from V and 8 bases from J, the gap between germline ends came to 14 bases. This CDR3 contains 13 residues. Here the CDR3 reads CASSSTTGGGYTF. The CDR3 DNA reads as TGTGCCAGCAGCTCAACAACAGGCGGCGGCTACACCTTC.

This clone has a single count. This rearrangement joins TRBV18 to TRBJ2-1, with 10 nucleotides matching TRBD1. V was clipped by 3 bases and J by 5 bases; unmatched bases: 4. CDR1 is KGHSH and CDR2 is LQKENI in the germline V gene. CDR3 length equals 15 residues. CDR3 sequence: CASSPGTGVHNEQFF. The CDR3 DNA follows: TGTGCCAGCTCACCCGGGACAGGGGTTCACAATGAGCAGTTCTTC.

The table lists this clone with a count of one. The rearrangement links TRBV19 to TRBJ1-3; D call uncertain. This CDR3 region has 15 residues. The V and J ends lost 2 bases and 2 bases respectively, with 10 bases between them. Germline V lookup: CDR1 LNHDA, CDR2 SQIVND (reference sequence). CDR3 region: CASSIQFRAGNTIYF. CDR3 sequence (DNA): TGTGCCAGTAGTATACAGTTTCGTGCTGGAAACACCATATATTTT.

The chain is built from TRBV27 and TRBJ2-1, with 11 bases identical to TRBD2. This CDR3 has 16 residues. Trimming took 3 bases from V and 13 from J; bases not matched to a gene: 14. The germline V gene has CDR1 MNHEY and CDR2 SMNVEV (reference sequence). The CDR3, as DNA: TGTGCCAGCAGTTTCCTTATAGCGGGGGGGCCGCAACAACAGTTCTTC. Encoded protein: CASSFLIAGGPQQQFF.

The rearrangement uses TRBV4-1 and TRBJ2-1; perhaps TRBD1 as D (5 bases). Germline assignment: CDR1 MGHRA and CDR2 YSYEKL. Trimming left V 0 bases short and J 14 bases short, with 14 bases between. The CDR3 is 13 amino acids. The CDR3 DNA sequence: TGCGCCAGCAGCCAAGATCCAGGGCAGAACGAGTTCTTC. Protein: CASSQDPGQNEFF.

V is TRBV4-1 and J is TRBJ2-1; TRBD1 aligns across 10 bases. CDR3 length equals 18 residues. V was pared by 2 bases and J by 9 bases, with 16 bases of the junction left unmatched. In germline, CDR1 is MGHRA, CDR2 YSYEKL. The CDR3 DNA sequence: TGCGCCAGCAGCCAACCCCTAGCGGGCCGGGACAGGGGAAGTGAGCAGTTCTTC. This codes for CASSQPLAGRDRGSEQFF.

This clone was counted at least ten times. V usage is TRBV27 and J usage is TRBJ1-1; D is uncertain. The V gene lost 1 base and the J gene lost 6 bases, with 9 bases spanning the gap. This CDR3 spans 13 amino acids. Germline V lookup: CDR1 MNHEY, CDR2 SMNVEV (reference sequence). CDR3: CASSLFGSAEAFF. For the CDR3, the DNA is TGTGCCAGCAGTTTATTCGGGAGTGCTGAAGCTTTCTTT.

The gene calls are TRBV18 and TRBJ2-5; weak D call: TRBD1 (6 bases). The CDR3 is made up of 15 amino acids. Trimming stripped 0 bases from V and 5 bases from J, with 13 bases between. CDR1 and CDR2 (germline): KGHSH, LQKENI. The CDR3 DNA reads TGTGCCAGCTCACCACCGTCAGGGGAGAGGGAGACCCAGTACTTC. Residues: CASSPPSGERETQYF.

This clone turned up a few times. The CDR3 region has the DNA TGTGCCAGCAGCCAAGATTCCCAGGGCTCCTATGGCTACACCTTC. Translating gives CASSQDSQGSYGYTF. The J gene is TRBJ1-2, the V gene TRBV3-1 (or the pseudogene TRBV3-2); D is perhaps TRBD1 (5 bases). The germline V gene has CDR1 LGHDT and CDR2 YNNKEL (reference sequence). The CDR3 consists of 15 residues. Trimming left V 0 bases short and J 4 bases short, with 12 bases between.